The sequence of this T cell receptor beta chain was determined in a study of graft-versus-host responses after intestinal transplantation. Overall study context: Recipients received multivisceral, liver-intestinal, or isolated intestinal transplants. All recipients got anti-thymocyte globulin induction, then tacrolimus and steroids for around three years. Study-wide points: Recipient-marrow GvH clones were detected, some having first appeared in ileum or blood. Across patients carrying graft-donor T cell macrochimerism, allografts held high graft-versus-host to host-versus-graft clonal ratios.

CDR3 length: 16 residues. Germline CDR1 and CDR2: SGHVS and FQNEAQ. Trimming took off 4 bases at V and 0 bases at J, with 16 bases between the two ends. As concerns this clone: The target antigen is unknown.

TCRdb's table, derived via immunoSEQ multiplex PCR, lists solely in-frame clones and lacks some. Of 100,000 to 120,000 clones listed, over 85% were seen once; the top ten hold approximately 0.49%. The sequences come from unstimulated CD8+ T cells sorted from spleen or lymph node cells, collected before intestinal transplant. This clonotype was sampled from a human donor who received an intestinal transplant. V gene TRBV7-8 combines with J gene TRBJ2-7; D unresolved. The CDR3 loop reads CASSSRRRISSYEQYF. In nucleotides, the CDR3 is TGTGCCAGCAGCTCCCGTAGACGGATCAGCTCCTACGAGCAGTACTTC. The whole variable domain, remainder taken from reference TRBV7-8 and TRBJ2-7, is GAGVSQSPRYKVAKRGQDVALRCDPISGHVSLFWYQQALGQGPEFLTYFQNEAQLDKSGLPSDRFFAERPEGSVSTLKIQRTQQEDSAVYLCASSSRRRISSYEQYFGPGTRLTVT.